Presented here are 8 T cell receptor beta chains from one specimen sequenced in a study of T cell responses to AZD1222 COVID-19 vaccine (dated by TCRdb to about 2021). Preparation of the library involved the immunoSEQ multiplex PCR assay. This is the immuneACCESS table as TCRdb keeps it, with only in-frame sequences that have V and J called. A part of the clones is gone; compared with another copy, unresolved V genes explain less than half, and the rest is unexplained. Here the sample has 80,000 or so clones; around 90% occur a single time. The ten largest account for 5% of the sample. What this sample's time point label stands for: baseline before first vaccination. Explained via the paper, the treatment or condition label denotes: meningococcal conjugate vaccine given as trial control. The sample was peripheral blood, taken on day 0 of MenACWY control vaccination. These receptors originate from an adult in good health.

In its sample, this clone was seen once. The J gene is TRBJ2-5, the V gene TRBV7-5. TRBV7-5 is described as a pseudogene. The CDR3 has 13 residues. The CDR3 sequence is CARSLGLGETQYF. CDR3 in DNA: TGTGCCAGAAGCTTAGGATTGGGAGAGACCCAGTACTTC.

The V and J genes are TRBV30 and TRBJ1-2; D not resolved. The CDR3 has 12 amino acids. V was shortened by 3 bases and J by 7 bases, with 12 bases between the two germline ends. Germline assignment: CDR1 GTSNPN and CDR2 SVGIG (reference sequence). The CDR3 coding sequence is TGTGCCTGGAGGGCCTATACGGGTGGCTACACCTTC. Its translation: CAWRAYTGGYTF.

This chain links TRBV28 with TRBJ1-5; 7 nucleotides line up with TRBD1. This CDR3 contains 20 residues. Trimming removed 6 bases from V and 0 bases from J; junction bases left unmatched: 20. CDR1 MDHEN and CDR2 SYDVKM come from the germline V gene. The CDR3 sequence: CASSPPRQGGTRNSNQPQHF. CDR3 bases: TGTGCCAGCAGCCCACCCCGACAGGGCGGAACACGAAATAGCAATCAGCCCCAGCATTTT.

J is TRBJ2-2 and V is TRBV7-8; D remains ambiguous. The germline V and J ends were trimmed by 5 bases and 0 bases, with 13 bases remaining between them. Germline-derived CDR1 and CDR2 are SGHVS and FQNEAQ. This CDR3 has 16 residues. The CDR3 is CASSPLLAANTGELFF. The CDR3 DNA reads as TGTGCCAGCAGCCCGTTGCTGGCCGCGAACACCGGGGAGCTGTTTTTT.

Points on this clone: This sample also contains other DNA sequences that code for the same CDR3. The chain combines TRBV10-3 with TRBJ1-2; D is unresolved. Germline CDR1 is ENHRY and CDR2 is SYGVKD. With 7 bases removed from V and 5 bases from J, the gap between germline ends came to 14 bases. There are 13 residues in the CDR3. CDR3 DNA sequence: TGTGCCATCAAAGGCGGCGGAGATTATGGCTACACCTTC. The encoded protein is CAIKGGGDYGYTF.

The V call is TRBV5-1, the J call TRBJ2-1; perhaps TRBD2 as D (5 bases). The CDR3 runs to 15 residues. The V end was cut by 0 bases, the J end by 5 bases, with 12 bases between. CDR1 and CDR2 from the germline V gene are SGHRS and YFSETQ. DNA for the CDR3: TGCGCCAGCAGCTTGGACGGGGATTCAAACAATGAGCAGTTCTTC. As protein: CASSLDGDSNNEQFF.

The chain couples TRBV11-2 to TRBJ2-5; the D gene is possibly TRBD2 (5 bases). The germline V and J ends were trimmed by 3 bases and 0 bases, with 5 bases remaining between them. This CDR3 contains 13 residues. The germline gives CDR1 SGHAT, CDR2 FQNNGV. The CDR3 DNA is TGTGCCAGCAGCTTCGGGAACCAAGAGACCCAGTACTTC. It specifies CASSFGNQETQYF.

The DNA for the CDR3 is TGTGCCAGCAGTCCCTTCAATCAGCCCCAGCATTTT. Amino acids: CASSPFNQPQHF. This sequence joins TRBV28 and TRBJ1-5; D remains ambiguous. The germline CDR1 and CDR2 sequences are MDHEN and SYDVKM. V lost 5 bases and J 3 bases, leaving 5 bases between the germline ends. The CDR3 consists of 12 residues.